Each of the 5 T cell receptor beta chains below was sequenced from the same sample in a study of shared clonotypes between healthy human individuals. Profiled with immunoSEQ multiplex PCR; TCRdb holds only in-frame clones, not every one. Here the sample spans 2 million to 2.5 million clones, under 95% being singletons. CD45RO-negative, CCR7-positively selected cells formed the naive CD8 fraction, excluding terminally differentiated effector memory CD45RA+ cells. Input material: naive CD8+ T cells from PBMCs. The receptors shown here come from a man between 18 and 35 years old in good health. Some clones in this sample may be carry-over from other donors' samples.

The rearrangement uses TRBV5-8 and TRBJ1-5; D is ambiguous. Trimming removed 5 bases from V and 1 base from J, with 10 bases in between. The CDR3 runs 14 residues. Germline V gene data show CDR1 as SGHTS and CDR2 as YDEGEE. CDR3 in amino acids: CASRGTRSNQPQHF. The CDR3 region has the DNA TGTGCCAGCAGAGGAACCCGGAGCAATCAGCCCCAGCATTTT.

This clone was found a few times. V is TRBV28 and J is TRBJ2-7; D not resolved. Trimming cost V 6 bases and J 1 base, with 10 bases left between them. Germline values: CDR1 MDHEN, CDR2 SYDVKM. The CDR3 covers 13 residues. The CDR3 loop reads CASRKGLSYEQYF. The CDR3 DNA follows: TGTGCCAGCAGAAAAGGCCTATCCTACGAGCAGTACTTC.

V usage is TRBV7-9 and J usage is TRBJ2-7, with 9 positions matching TRBD2. Germline CDR1 and CDR2: SEHNR and FQNEAQ (reference sequence). CDR3 size: 17 residues. The V segment lost 1 base and the J segment 4 bases; nucleotides outside the gene matches: 11. CDR3 sequence: CASSLVPNLREGYEQYF. The CDR3 coding sequence is TGTGCCAGCAGCTTAGTGCCGAATTTGCGGGAGGGTTACGAGCAGTACTTC.

The chain employs TRBV7-9 and TRBJ2-3; tentatively, D is TRBD2 (6 bases). V shed 6 bases and J shed 4 bases, with 23 bases lying between them. CDR1 is SEHNR and CDR2 is FQNEAQ in the germline V gene (reference sequence). The CDR3 is 17 residues long. In DNA, the CDR3 is TGTGCCAGCAGTTCGGGAAACTGGGACTTAGGCCCAGATACGCAGTATTTT. Translating gives CASSSGNWDLGPDTQYF.

This rearrangement joins TRBV2 to TRBJ2-7; no clear D. The CDR3 covers 12 residues. The germline V gene encodes CDR1 SNHLY and CDR2 FYNNEI. This CDR3 is CATGYGWYEQYF. In DNA form, the CDR3 reads TGTGCGACCGGGTATGGGTGGTACGAGCAGTACTTC.